These 27 T cell receptor beta chains were sequenced from one sample in a study of blood T cell repertoires in COVID-19. Some clones are missing from TCRdb's copy, which holds only in-frame ones; the method was immunoSEQ multiplex PCR. The sample lists under 200,000 clones; roughly 80% were seen once. The sequencing sample was made of PBMCs or T cells enriched from blood (not recorded which). These receptor sequences come from a woman aged 45-59 years who had recovered from COVID-19.

The chain recombines TRBV5-5 with TRBJ1-2; no definite D call. The V gene lost 1 base and the J gene lost 3 bases, with 16 bases spanning the gap. Looked up from germline, CDR1 is SGHKS and CDR2 is YYEKEE (reference sequence). There are 16 residues in the CDR3. CDR3 sequence (DNA): TGTGCCAGCAGCTTGAAAGTGGGCAGCACCCACTATGGCTACACCTTC. Protein sequence: CASSLKVGSTHYGYTF. Variable domain in full (rest from reference TRBV5-5 and TRBJ1-2): DAGVTQSPTHLIKTRGQQVTLRCSPISGHKSVSWYQQVLGQGPQFIFQYYEKEERGRGNFPDRFSARQFPNYSSELNVNALLLGDSALYLCASSLKVGSTHYGYTFGSGTRLTVV.

This chain joins TRBV11-2 and TRBJ2-1; tentatively, D is TRBD2 (6 bases). This CDR3 spans 14 amino acids. V was shortened by 3 bases and J by 6 bases, with 12 bases between the two germline ends. Germline CDR1 reads SGHAT; CDR2 reads FQNNGV. CDR3 in amino acids: CASSFVAGINEQFF. CDR3 bases: TGTGCCAGCAGCTTTGTGGCGGGGATCAATGAGCAGTTCTTC.

This clone has just a few counts. The identical CDR3 is also encoded by other nucleotide sequences in the sample. This sequence joins TRBV19 and TRBJ1-2; 9 bases align to TRBD1. The CDR3 spans 13 residues. Looked up from germline, CDR1 is LNHDA and CDR2 is SQIVND (reference sequence). Germline trimming cut 5 bases from V and 7 bases from J; bases unmatched to any gene: 5. The CDR3 DNA reads as TGTGCCAGTAGTCCGCGGGACAGGGCTGGCTACACCTTC. Its translation is CASSPRDRAGYTF. The full variable domain, in which reference TRBV19 and TRBJ1-2 provide the parts outside the CDR3, is DGGITQSPKYLFRKEGQNVTLSCEQNLNHDAMYWYRQDPGQGLRLIYYSQIVNDFQKGDIAEGYSVSREKKESFPLTVTSAQKNPTAFYLCASSPRDRAGYTFGSGTRLTVV.

V is TRBV28 and J is TRBJ1-5; TRBD1 is a possible D gene (5 bases). The germline V and J ends were trimmed by 1 base and 1 base, with 14 bases remaining between them. CDR1 and CDR2 from the germline V gene are MDHEN and SYDVKM. This CDR3 is built from 17 residues. In nucleotides, the CDR3 is TGTGCCAGCAGTTTATCTCTTGACAGCCTGAGCAATCAGCCCCAGCATTTT. It specifies CASSLSLDSLSNQPQHF.

V usage is TRBV5-1 and J usage is TRBJ1-3, with D possibly being TRBD1 (5 bases). Trimming took off 2 bases at V and 8 bases at J, with 14 bases between the two ends. The CDR3 contains 14 residues. Germline assignment: CDR1 SGHRS and CDR2 YFSETQ. The CDR3, as DNA: TGCGCCAGCAGCTTCGGGGGAGAAGCGGACACCATATATTTT. This codes for CASSFGGEADTIYF.

The chain employs TRBV11-3 and TRBJ1-3, with D possibly TRBD1 on 5 matching bases. Per germline, CDR1 SGHNT and CDR2 YENEEA. V was pared by 4 bases and J by 0 bases, with 10 bases between. The CDR3 loop spans 15 amino acids. CDR3: CASSWDGSSGNTIYF. In DNA form, the CDR3 reads TGTGCCAGCAGCTGGGACGGGAGCTCTGGAAACACCATATATTTT.

This clone was detected only a few times. The CDR3 sequence: CASSLGLAGRDEQFF. For the CDR3, the DNA is TGTGCCAGCAGCTTGGGGCTAGCGGGAAGGGATGAGCAGTTCTTC. The gene calls are TRBV5-8 and TRBJ2-1; TRBD2 matches 9 bases. The CDR3 length is 15 residues. The germline CDR1 and CDR2 sequences are SGHTS and YDEGEE. Trimming removed 0 bases from V and 8 bases from J; junction bases left unmatched: 6.

The table lists this clone with a few counts. DNA for the CDR3: TGCGCCAGCAGCTTGGTTCCAGGGAAGAGTGGCTACACCTTC. It codes for CASSLVPGKSGYTF. V and J are TRBV5-1 and TRBJ1-2; possible D gene TRBD1, 5 bases. Germline loops: CDR1 SGHRS, CDR2 YFSETQ. The CDR3 consists of 14 residues. The ends were cut back, 0 bases at V and 7 bases at J, with 13 bases in the middle. The entire variable domain, with the rest obtained from reference TRBV5-1 and TRBJ1-2, is as follows: KAGVTQTPRYLIKTRGQQVTLSCSPISGHRSVSWYQQTPGQGLQFLFEYFSETQRNKGNFPGRFSGRQFSNSRSEMNVSTLELGDSALYLCASSLVPGKSGYTFGSGTRLTVV.

The chain combines TRBV19 with TRBJ1-6, with 11 positions matching TRBD1. CDR1 is LNHDA and CDR2 is SQIVND in the germline V gene (reference sequence). V lost 7 bases and J lost 8; bases outside the gene matches: 1. The length of the CDR3 is 13 residues. The CDR3 loop is CASKGQGDSPLHF. The CDR3 region has the DNA TGTGCCAGTAAGGGACAGGGGGATTCACCCCTCCACTTT.

V and J are TRBV5-1 and TRBJ1-1; the match to TRBD1 covers 7 bases. In germline, CDR1 is SGHRS, CDR2 YFSETQ. This CDR3 spans 13 amino acids. J was trimmed by 0 bases and V by 10 bases; bases with no gene match: 6. CDR3 amino acids: CAGRQGLNTEAFF. For the CDR3, the DNA is TGCGCCGGGCGACAGGGCCTGAACACTGAAGCTTTCTTT.

J is TRBJ2-5 and V is TRBV6-6, with 10 bases lining up with TRBD2. Trimming at V came to 2 bases and at J to 5 bases, leaving 5 bases not matched to a gene. Germline V CDR1 and CDR2: MNHNY, SVGAGI (reference sequence). The CDR3 is 15 amino acids. This chain's CDR3 is CASSYGEAGGETQYF. In DNA, the CDR3 is TGTGCCAGCAGTTACGGAGAAGCGGGAGGGGAGACCCAGTACTTC.

This clone has only one observation. V is TRBV19 and J is TRBJ2-5; 11 bases fit TRBD1. Germline values: CDR1 LNHDA, CDR2 SQIVND (reference sequence). J gave up 5 bases and V 3 bases, and 8 bases lay outside the gene matches. The CDR3 length is 16 residues. This chain's CDR3 is CASSIGDRGEWETQYF. In DNA form, the CDR3 reads TGTGCCAGTAGTATTGGGGACAGGGGGGAGTGGGAGACCCAGTACTTC. The entire variable domain, with the rest obtained from reference TRBV19 and TRBJ2-5, is as follows: DGGITQSPKYLFRKEGQNVTLSCEQNLNHDAMYWYRQDPGQGLRLIYYSQIVNDFQKGDIAEGYSVSREKKESFPLTVTSAQKNPTAFYLCASSIGDRGEWETQYFGPGTRLLVL.

This clone appeared a few times. The genes are TRBV15 and TRBJ2-2, with 14 bases that match TRBD2. This CDR3 comprises 16 residues. Germline lookup yields CDR1 LNHNV and CDR2 YYDKDF (reference sequence). Germline trimming cut 3 bases from V and 7 bases from J; bases unmatched to any gene: 4. CDR3 residues: CATSRGLAGDGGELFF. In DNA form, the CDR3 reads TGTGCCACCAGCAGGGGACTAGCGGGAGATGGCGGGGAGCTGTTTTTT.

The chain recombines TRBV11-3 with TRBJ1-1; TRBD1 matches at 9 bases. Germline trimming cut 4 bases from V and 10 bases from J; bases unmatched to any gene: 13. This CDR3 contains 15 residues. Germline CDR1 is SGHNT and CDR2 is YENEEA. The CDR3 nucleotides are TGTGCCAGCAGCTCAAACCTGGACAGGGGCCTTGGAGCTTTCTTT. Its translation: CASSSNLDRGLGAFF.

The rearrangement joins TRBV10-1 to TRBJ2-7, with D tentatively TRBD1 (6 bases). Germline V gives CDR1 WNHNN, CDR2 SYGVQD (reference sequence). V was clipped by 10 bases and J by 6 bases, with 25 bases between them. The CDR3 runs 15 residues. The CDR3 protein is CATVPFRDKFPEQYV. The CDR3 DNA sequence: TGCGCCACCGTTCCCTTCCGGGACAAATTTCCCGAGCAGTACGTC.

The J gene is TRBJ2-6, the V gene TRBV27; D is unclear. The V end was cut by 5 bases, the J end by 0 bases, with 5 bases between. The CDR3 totals 14 residues. CDR1 is MNHEY and CDR2 is SMNVEV in the germline V gene (reference sequence). The CDR3 reads CASSPISGANVLTF. The CDR3 DNA reads TGTGCCAGCAGTCCCATCTCTGGGGCCAACGTCCTGACTTTC.

The chain's CDR3 is CASRDQRRGGTEAFF. As DNA, the CDR3 is TGTGCCAGCAGGGACCAGCGGCGGGGAGGTACTGAAGCTTTCTTT. V is TRBV13 and J is TRBJ1-1; no definite D call. The CDR3 runs 15 residues. Trimming shortened V by 6 bases and J by 5 bases, and 19 bases separated the two germline ends. Germline-derived CDR1 and CDR2 are PRHDT and FYEKMQ (reference sequence).

This clone showed up just a few times. The chain recombines TRBV27 with TRBJ1-5, with D possibly TRBD1 on 5 matching bases. Germline V lookup: CDR1 MNHEY, CDR2 SMNVEV (reference sequence). Trimming left V 1 base short and J 7 bases short, with 11 bases between. The CDR3 consists of 14 residues. The CDR3 is CASSLWGGGQPQHF. DNA of the CDR3: TGTGCCAGCAGTTTATGGGGGGGTGGCCAGCCCCAGCATTTT.

V and J are TRBV2 and TRBJ1-2, with D unresolved. There are 11 residues in the CDR3. Trimming stripped 6 bases from V and 8 bases from J, with 10 bases between. The germline CDR1 and CDR2 sequences are SNHLY and FYNNEI. The CDR3 nucleotides are TGTGCCAGCAGCCTTTCCGAGGGCTACACCTTC. As protein: CASSLSEGYTF.

The count of this clone is one. J is TRBJ1-2 and V is TRBV6-1; tentative D call: TRBD1 (6 bases). CDR1 is MNHNS, CDR2 SASEGT, per germline. The V end lost 1 base, the J end lost 1 base, and 10 bases lay between the germline ends. The CDR3 is 15 amino acids. The CDR3 DNA is TGTGCCAGCAGTGAAGGCACAGGGCGTAACTATGGCTACACCTTC. Protein sequence: CASSEGTGRNYGYTF.

The chain links TRBV4-1 to TRBJ1-5, with TRBD1 as a possible D gene (5 bases). The V end was cut by 1 base, the J end by 10 bases, with 20 bases between. Germline values: CDR1 MGHRA, CDR2 YSYEKL. This CDR3 has 16 residues. CDR3 sequence (DNA): TGCGCCAGCAGCCAAGCGATTATTTCCGCAGGGCGACCCCAGCATTTT. This sequence encodes CASSQAIISAGRPQHF.

The V call is TRBV3-1 (or the pseudogene TRBV3-2), the J call TRBJ1-6; 10 bases fit TRBD1. The CDR3 loop spans 16 amino acids. In germline, CDR1 is LGHDT, CDR2 YNNKEL (reference sequence). Trimming at V came to 4 bases and at J to 9 bases, leaving 9 bases not matched to a gene. The CDR3 DNA sequence: TGTGCCAGCAGCCCCCGACAGGGGGCGACCGGTTCACCCCTCCACTTT. Encoded protein: CASSPRQGATGSPLHF.

The chain carries TRBV5-1 and TRBJ1-1, with D perhaps matching TRBD1 (5 bases). V was clipped by 0 bases and J by 3 bases, with 9 bases between them. The CDR3 contains 14 residues. Per germline, CDR1 SGHRS and CDR2 YFSETQ. The CDR3 DNA is TGCGCCAGCAGCTTGGACGGGGGAGACACTGAAGCTTTCTTT. It codes for CASSLDGGDTEAFF.

The chain employs TRBV6-4 and TRBJ1-2; D possibly corresponds to TRBD1 (5 bases). The CDR3 spans 15 residues. Germline CDR1 and CDR2: MRHNA and SNTAGT. V lost 5 bases, J lost 4 bases, and 17 bases lay in between. The CDR3 region is CASSYLPGGAYGYTF. The CDR3 region has the DNA TGTGCCAGCAGTTACCTCCCCGGAGGGGCCTATGGCTACACCTTC.

The chain links TRBV2 to TRBJ1-1; the match to TRBD1 covers 7 bases. CDR3 length equals 15 residues. Germline CDR1 SNHLY, CDR2 FYNNEI. V trimming: 6 bases; J trimming: 4 bases; junction bases outside the gene matches: 11. The CDR3: CASRKTGLGATEAFF. CDR3 sequence (DNA): TGTGCCAGCAGGAAGACAGGGTTGGGGGCCACTGAAGCTTTCTTT.

The V and J genes are TRBV3-1 (or the pseudogene TRBV3-2) and TRBJ1-1; the D is unclear. Germline V gene lookup returns CDR1 LGHDT and CDR2 YNNKEL (reference sequence). The CDR3 runs 15 residues. V dropped 3 bases and J dropped 1 base, with 12 bases sitting between them. CDR3 sequence: CASSQEGLTNTEAFF. The CDR3 DNA reads as TGTGCCAGCAGCCAGGAGGGTTTGACGAACACTGAAGCTTTCTTT.

The chain recombines TRBV2 with TRBJ2-7, with a weak D call TRBD1 (5 bases). Trimming shortened V by 6 bases and J by 3 bases, and 12 bases separated the two germline ends. The CDR3 extends over 13 amino acids. CDR1 and CDR2 (germline): SNHLY, FYNNEI. The CDR3, as DNA: TGTGCCAGCAGGGCAACAGGAAACTACGAGCAGTACGTC. Translating it yields CASRATGNYEQYV.